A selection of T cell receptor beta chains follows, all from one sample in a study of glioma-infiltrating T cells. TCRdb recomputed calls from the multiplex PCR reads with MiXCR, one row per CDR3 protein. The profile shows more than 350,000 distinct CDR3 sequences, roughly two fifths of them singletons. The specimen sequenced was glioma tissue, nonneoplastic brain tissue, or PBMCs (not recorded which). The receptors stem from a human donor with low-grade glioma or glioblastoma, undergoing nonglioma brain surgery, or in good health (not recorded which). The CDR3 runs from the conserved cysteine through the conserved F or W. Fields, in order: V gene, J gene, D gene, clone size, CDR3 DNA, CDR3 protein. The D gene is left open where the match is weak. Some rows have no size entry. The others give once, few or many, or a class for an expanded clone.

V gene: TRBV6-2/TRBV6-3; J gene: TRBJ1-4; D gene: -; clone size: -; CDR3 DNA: TGTGCCAGCAGCCTGGGCGCATTATACGAAAAACTGTTTTTT; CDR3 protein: CASSLGALYEKLFF
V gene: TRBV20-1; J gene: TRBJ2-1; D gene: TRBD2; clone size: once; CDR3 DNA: TGCAGTGCTTTCACTAGCGGGAGCTCCTACAATGAGCAGTTCTTC; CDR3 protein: CSAFTSGSSYNEQFF
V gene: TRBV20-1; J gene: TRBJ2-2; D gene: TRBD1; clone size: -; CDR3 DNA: TGCAGTGCTAGAGAACAGGGGAGAGCCGGGGAGCTGTTTTTT; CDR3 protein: CSAREQGRAGELFF
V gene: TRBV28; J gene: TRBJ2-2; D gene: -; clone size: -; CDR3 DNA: TGTGCCAGCAGTTTAAGTTGGGTCGGCGGGGAGCTGTTTTTT; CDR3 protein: CASSLSWVGGELFF
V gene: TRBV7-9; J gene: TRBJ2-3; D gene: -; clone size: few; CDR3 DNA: TGTGCCAGCAGAGAGTCCCGGGGCAAGTCCACAGATACGCAGTATTTT; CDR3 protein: CASRESRGKSTDTQYF
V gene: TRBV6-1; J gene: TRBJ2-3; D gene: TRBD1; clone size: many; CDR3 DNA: TGTGCCACAGGGACAGCTAGCACAGATACGCAGTATTTT; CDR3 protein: CATGTASTDTQYF
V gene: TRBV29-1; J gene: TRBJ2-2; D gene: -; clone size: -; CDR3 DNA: TGCAGCGTTCTCAGGGGATTTGACGGGGAGCTGTTTTTT; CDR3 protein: CSVLRGFDGELFF
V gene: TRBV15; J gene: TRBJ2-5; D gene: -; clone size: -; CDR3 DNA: TGTGCCACCAGCAGAGATAAGGAGACCAAGTACTTC; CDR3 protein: CATSRDKETKYF
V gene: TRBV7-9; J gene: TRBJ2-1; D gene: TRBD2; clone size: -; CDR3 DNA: TGTGCCAGCGGGAGGGCCACTGAGCAGTTCTTC; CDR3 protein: CASGRATEQFF
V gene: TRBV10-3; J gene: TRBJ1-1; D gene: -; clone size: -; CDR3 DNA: TGTGCCATCAGTCCTTTCAAAGACGGTGAAGCTTTCTTT; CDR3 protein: CAISPFKDGEAFF
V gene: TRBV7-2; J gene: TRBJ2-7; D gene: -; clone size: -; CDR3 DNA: TGTGCCAGCAGCTTAAATCCCACCTACGAGCAGTACTTC; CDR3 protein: CASSLNPTYEQYF
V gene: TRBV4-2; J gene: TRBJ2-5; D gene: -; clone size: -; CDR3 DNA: TGTGCCAGCAGCCCGACCGGACAAGGGGGGCAAGAGACCCAGTACTTC; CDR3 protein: CASSPTGQGGQETQYF
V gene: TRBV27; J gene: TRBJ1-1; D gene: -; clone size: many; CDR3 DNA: TGTGCCAGCAGTTTCTCCGGCCGCACTGAAGCTTTCTTT; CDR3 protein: CASSFSGRTEAFF
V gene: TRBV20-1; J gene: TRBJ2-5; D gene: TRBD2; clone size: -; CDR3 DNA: TGCAGTGCCCTGTCTAGCGGGAGGGTGGAGACCCAGTACTTC; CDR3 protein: CSALSSGRVETQYF
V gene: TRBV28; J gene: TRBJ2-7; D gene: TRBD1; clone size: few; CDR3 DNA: TGTGCCAGCAGGACCGGGGACAGGGGGCTCTACGAGCAGTACTTC; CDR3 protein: CASRTGDRGLYEQYF
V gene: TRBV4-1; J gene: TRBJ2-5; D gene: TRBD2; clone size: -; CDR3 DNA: TGCGCCAGCAGCCCCGCACTAGCGGGAGTGATGAAGACCCAGTACTTC; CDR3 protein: CASSPALAGVMKTQYF
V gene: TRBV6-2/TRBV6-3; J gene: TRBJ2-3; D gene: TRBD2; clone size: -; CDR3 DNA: TGTGCCAGCTCACCACCGGGACTAGCGGGGTCGGATACGCAGTATTTT; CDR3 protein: CASSPPGLAGSDTQYF
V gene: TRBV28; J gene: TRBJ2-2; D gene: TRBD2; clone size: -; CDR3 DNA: TGTGCCAGCAGTTTATTTGGCGGGGGAAACACCGGGGAGCTGTTTTTT; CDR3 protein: CASSLFGGGNTGELFF
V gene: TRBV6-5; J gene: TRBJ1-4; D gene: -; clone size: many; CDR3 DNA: TGTGCCAGCAGTTACTCAGGGGGAAGGGATGAAAAACTGTTTTTT; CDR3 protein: CASSYSGGRDEKLFF
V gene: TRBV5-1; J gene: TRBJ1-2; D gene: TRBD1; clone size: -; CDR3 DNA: TGCGCCAGCAGCTTGGAGTCAGGGGGAGATGGCTACACCTTC; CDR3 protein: CASSLESGGDGYTF
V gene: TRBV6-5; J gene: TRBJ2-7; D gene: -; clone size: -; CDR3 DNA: TGTGCCAGCAGTTACACATTCTACAAACAGTACTTC; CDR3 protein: CASSYTFYKQYF
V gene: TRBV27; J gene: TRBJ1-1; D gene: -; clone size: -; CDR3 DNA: TGTGCCAGCTCCCTGATGGGGGGTGTCACTGAAGCTTTCTTT; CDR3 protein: CASSLMGGVTEAFF
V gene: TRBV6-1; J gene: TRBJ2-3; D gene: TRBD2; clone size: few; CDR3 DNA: TGTGCCAGTTATCTAGCGGGAGGGGGTACAGATACGCAGTATTTT; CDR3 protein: CASYLAGGGTDTQYF
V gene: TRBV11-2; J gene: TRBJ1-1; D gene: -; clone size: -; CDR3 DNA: TGTGCCAGCAGATTAGAAGTTTTTTGGGGAGCCGACACTGAAGCTTTCTTT; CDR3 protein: CASRLEVFWGADTEAFF
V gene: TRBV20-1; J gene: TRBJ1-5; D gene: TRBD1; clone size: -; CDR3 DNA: TGCAGTGCCCGGACAGGGTTTAATAGCAATCAGCCCCAGCATTTT; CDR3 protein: CSARTGFNSNQPQHF
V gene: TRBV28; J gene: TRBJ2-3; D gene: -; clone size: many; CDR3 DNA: TGTGCCAGCAGTTTATTACCATATACAGGGCCAGATACGCAGTATTTT; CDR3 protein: CASSLLPYTGPDTQYF
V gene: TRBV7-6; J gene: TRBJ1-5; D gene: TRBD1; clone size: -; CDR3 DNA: TGTGCCAGCAGCTACCGTCTCATGACAGGGGGCGTCGTGAAGCCCCAGCATTTT; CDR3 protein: CASSYRLMTGGVVKPQHF